This T cell receptor beta chain was captured by sequencing in a study of Graves' ophthalmopathy and Graves' hyperthyroidism. Using RNA transcripts, the TCR beta CDR3 regions were amplified. First-round RT-PCR relied on HTBI primers, and a second-round multiplex PCR came next. TCRdb analysed the multiplex PCR reads with MiXCR anew, one entry per CDR3 protein. Here the sample spans about 740,000 distinct CDR3 sequences, roughly 41% being singletons. Many counts were recorded for this clonotype. A duration under 3 months, NOSPECS ≥4, CAS ≥3 and moderate-to-severe activity characterized the donors with ophthalmopathy. There are 16 residues in the CDR3. Germline CDR1 is WNHNN and CDR2 is SYGVQD (reference sequence). V was clipped by 0 bases and J by 3 bases; unmatched bases: 5.

Sequencing was performed on peripheral blood. This chain joins TRBV10-1 and TRBJ2-7; 10 bases agree with TRBD2. This receptor was identified in an adult man with Graves' ophthalmopathy. The CDR3 bases are TGCGCCAGCAGTGAGTCTTGGACTAGCGGATACTACGAGCAGTACTTC. It translates to CASSESWTSGYYEQYF.